This TCR beta chain was captured in a study of shared clonotypes between healthy human individuals. Profiling relied on immunoSEQ multiplex PCR, and the TCRdb table lists in-frame clones only, not all of them. Counted here are around 2.1 million clones, roughly 95% occurring once; the ten biggest clones make up approximately 0.13%. CDR1 is MNHEY and CDR2 is SMNVEV in the germline V gene (reference sequence). The V gene end was trimmed by 8 bases and the J gene end by 7 bases; junction bases not matched to a gene: 11. The CDR3 length is 14 residues. This receptor was identified in a man aged 18 to 30 in good health. This sequence joins TRBV27 and TRBJ1-2, with 9 bases that match TRBD1. What was sequenced was naive CD4+ T cells sorted from blood. The subset: CD45RA+ positively selected. CDR3 in amino acids: CASGRRTGAGGYTF. CDR3 coding DNA: TGTGCCAGCGGGCGAAGGACAGGGGCGGGTGGCTACACCTTC.